The next 30 T cell receptor beta chains were all read from a single sample in a study of blood T cell repertoires in COVID-19. Libraries were prepared by immunoSEQ multiplex PCR; TCRdb keeps only in-frame clonotypes and omits some of them. The sample contains roughly 250,000 clones, about 88% of which appear only once. Material: peripheral blood. The receptors derive from a woman between 40 and 50 years old who had recovered from COVID-19.

The rearrangement uses TRBV7-9 and TRBJ1-2; 9 bases match TRBD1. Germline CDR1 SEHNR, CDR2 FQNEAQ (reference sequence). The CDR3 has 16 residues. J was trimmed by 4 bases and V by 4 bases; bases with no gene match: 10. The CDR3 DNA sequence: TGTGCCAGCAGCTCGGGGACAGGGCGGGCGGTCTATGGCTACACCTTC. This gives the protein CASSSGTGRAVYGYTF.

The chain is built from TRBV6-2 or TRBV6-3 and TRBJ1-1; D not certain. The germline V and J ends were trimmed by 4 bases and 3 bases, with 6 bases remaining between them. The CDR3 is 12 amino acids. Germline V gives CDR1 MNHEY, CDR2 SVGEGT. CDR3 sequence reads: CASSLDYTEAFF. The CDR3 DNA reads as TGTGCCAGCAGTTTAGACTACACTGAAGCTTTCTTT.

The chain is built from TRBV19 and TRBJ2-1; 11 positions match TRBD2. In germline, CDR1 is LNHDA, CDR2 SQIVND (reference sequence). Unmatched junction bases numbered 7, after V lost 5 bases and J lost 7 bases. CDR3 size: 15 residues. The CDR3 DNA reads as TGTGCCAGTAGTCCACTAGCGGGAGTGGGTAATGAGCAGTTCTTC. Its protein product is CASSPLAGVGNEQFF.

The CDR3 protein is CASSPSGFIGADTQYF. CDR3 nucleotides: TGCGCCAGCAGCCCCAGCGGGTTCATCGGAGCAGATACGCAGTATTTT. The genes are TRBV4-3 and TRBJ2-3; D perhaps matches TRBD2 (6 bases). The CDR3 loop spans 16 amino acids. CDR1 LGHNA and CDR2 YSLEER come from the germline V gene. Trimming left V 4 bases short and J 4 bases short, with 18 bases between.

The CDR3 loop reads CASSADAGAYNEQFF. CDR3 DNA sequence: TGTGCCAGCAGTGCGGACGCGGGGGCCTACAATGAGCAGTTCTTC. The V gene is TRBV6-4, the J gene TRBJ2-1; 7 nucleotides align to TRBD2. Trimming removed 4 bases from V and 2 bases from J; junction bases left unmatched: 5. Germline lookup yields CDR1 MRHNA and CDR2 SNTAGT. CDR3 length: 15 residues.

J is TRBJ1-6 and V is TRBV4-3; 8 bases align to TRBD1. The CDR3 length is 15 residues. V trimming: 3 bases; J trimming: 6 bases; junction bases outside the gene matches: 4. Germline V gives CDR1 LGHNA, CDR2 YSLEER. The CDR3 sequence is CASSQDRVGNSPLHF. DNA of the CDR3: TGCGCCAGCAGCCAGGACAGGGTGGGTAATTCACCCCTCCACTTT.

The chain is built from TRBV30 and TRBJ2-7, with D maybe TRBD1 (6 bases). Germline assignment: CDR1 GTSNPN and CDR2 SVGIG (reference sequence). This CDR3 comprises 15 residues. V lost 4 bases and J lost 2, with 18 bases in between. CDR3 in amino acids: CAWTVRGQPPYEQYF. The CDR3 DNA sequence: TGTGCCTGGACCGTACGGGGACAACCACCCTACGAGCAGTACTTC. Looking up the rest from reference TRBV30 and TRBJ2-7 gives the full variable domain: SQTIHQWPATLVQPVGSPLSLECTVEGTSNPNLYWYRQAAGRGLQLLFYSVGIGQISSEVPQNLSASRPQDRQFILSSKKLLLSDSGFYLCAWTVRGQPPYEQYFGPGTRLTVT.

The J gene is TRBJ2-1, the V gene TRBV15, with 11 bases matching TRBD2. After removal of 4 bases from V and 3 bases from J, the junction contained 5 bases not matched to a gene. Germline CDR1 reads LNHNV; CDR2 reads YYDKDF (reference sequence). This CDR3 has 16 residues. The CDR3 DNA reads as TGTGCCACCAGCACAACTAGCGGGAGCGACTACAATGAGCAGTTCTTC. This sequence encodes CATSTTSGSDYNEQFF.

The CDR3 region is CASSVTPGTSFRPLLGEQFF. The CDR3 DNA reads TGTGCCAGCAGCGTCACCCCCGGGACTAGTTTCCGCCCTTTGTTGGGTGAGCAGTTCTTC. The V call is TRBV9, the J call TRBJ2-1, with 8 nucleotides matching TRBD2. There are 20 residues in the CDR3. Per germline, CDR1 SGDLS and CDR2 YYNGEE. Trimming at V came to 2 bases and at J to 9 bases, leaving 25 bases not matched to a gene.

J is TRBJ1-6 and V is TRBV5-1, with TRBD1 identical over 7 bases. Trimming at V came to 3 bases and at J to 8 bases, leaving 8 bases not matched to a gene. Germline CDR1 SGHRS, CDR2 YFSETQ. The CDR3 has 15 amino acids. Written as DNA, the CDR3 is TGCGCCAGCAGCTCACGACAGGGATCGGATTCACCCCTCCACTTT. It yields the protein CASSSRQGSDSPLHF.

V usage is TRBV28 and J usage is TRBJ2-6, with D perhaps matching TRBD1 (5 bases). In germline, CDR1 is MDHEN, CDR2 SYDVKM. Trimming took off 6 bases at V and 0 bases at J, with 18 bases between the two ends. The CDR3 is 18 residues long. CDR3 bases: TGTGCCAGCAGAAACGCAGGGCCCCCGAGCTCTGGGGCCAACGTCCTGACTTTC. Its translation is CASRNAGPPSSGANVLTF.

The chain is built from TRBV4-1 and TRBJ2-7, with TRBD1 as a possible D gene (5 bases). V was trimmed by 0 bases and J by 2 bases, leaving 5 bases between them. The length of the CDR3 is 13 residues. Germline values: CDR1 MGHRA, CDR2 YSYEKL. CDR3 in amino acids: CASSQDRAYEQYF. The CDR3 DNA reads TGCGCCAGCAGCCAAGACAGGGCCTACGAGCAGTACTTC.

The chain joins TRBV6-2 or TRBV6-3 to TRBJ2-3; 9 bases fit TRBD2. Trimming took 2 bases from V and 4 from J; bases not matched to a gene: 10. The CDR3 extends over 17 amino acids. Germline values: CDR1 MNHEY, CDR2 SVGEGT. CDR3 sequence: CASSYVASGTKADTQYF. In nucleotides, the CDR3 is TGTGCCAGCAGTTACGTGGCTAGCGGGACGAAGGCAGATACGCAGTATTTT.

A remark on this clone: Given the absence of the conserved phenylalanine or tryptophan at the CDR3 end, a read error is likely. The DNA is omitted, as the CDR3 cannot be located on it reliably, and the CDR3 follows TCRdb's listing. The chain couples TRBV21-1 to TRBJ2-7; the table's D call, TRBD1, was not checked against the DNA. TRBV21-1 is a pseudogene. The CDR3 length equals 10 residues, ends included. The CDR3 here is CASSKGRASL.

V usage is TRBV7-9 and J usage is TRBJ2-7; TRBD1 might be the D (6 bases). Germline-derived CDR1 and CDR2 are SEHNR and FQNEAQ (reference sequence). With 1 base removed from V and 0 bases from J, the gap between germline ends came to 19 bases. The CDR3 is 18 amino acids. CDR3 in amino acids: CASSLGTQGTASSYEQYF. Here the CDR3 DNA reads TGTGCCAGCAGCTTAGGAACCCAGGGGACGGCGAGCTCCTACGAGCAGTACTTC.

The V gene is TRBV2, the J gene TRBJ2-7; D is undetermined. CDR3 length equals 13 residues. CDR1 is SNHLY and CDR2 is FYNNEI in the germline V gene. Trimming removed 6 bases at V and 0 bases at J, with 9 bases between. CDR3 sequence reads: CASRGDDSYEQYV. For the CDR3, the DNA is TGTGCCAGCAGAGGAGACGACTCCTACGAGCAGTACGTC.

The CDR3 coding sequence is TGTGCCAGCAGCTTGGGGGCAGGGGGCCTCTATGGCTACACCTTC. Its protein product is CASSLGAGGLYGYTF. The chain has TRBV5-4 and TRBJ1-2; 8 nucleotides align to TRBD1. The CDR3 runs to 15 residues. Germline trimming cut 0 bases from V and 4 bases from J; bases unmatched to any gene: 5. Germline CDR1 SGHNT, CDR2 YYREEE (reference sequence).

V is TRBV6-5 and J is TRBJ1-3; D ambiguous. The CDR3 runs to 15 residues. CDR1 and CDR2 (germline): MNHEY, SVGAGI. V shed 6 bases and J shed 0 bases, with 12 bases lying between them. The CDR3 DNA reads TGTGCCAGCAGGGTCACCGAGAGCTCTGGAAACACCATATATTTT. Amino acid sequence: CASRVTESSGNTIYF.

This sequence joins TRBV23-1 and TRBJ2-7, with D possibly being TRBD2 (7 bases). TRBV23-1 is labeled an ORF, and its function is uncertain. The CDR3 sequence is 16 residues long. V lost 4 bases and J 9 bases, leaving 25 bases between the germline ends. CDR3 in DNA: TGCGCCAGCAGTCGATCCCCAGGGGCGGGCCGGGAGGTGCAGTACTTC. This encodes CASSRSPGAGREVQYF.

The chain uses TRBV6-6 and TRBJ1-5, with 10 bases fitting TRBD1. There are 16 residues in the CDR3. V gave up 5 bases and J gave up 1 base; unmatched junction bases: 5. Germline values: CDR1 MNHNY, CDR2 SVGAGI (reference sequence). This CDR3 reads CASSPTTGGSNQPQHF. The CDR3, as DNA: TGTGCCAGCAGTCCCACGACAGGGGGCAGCAATCAGCCCCAGCATTTT.

This chain links TRBV7-9 with TRBJ1-1; no clear D gene. The V end was cut by 5 bases, the J end by 0 bases, with 13 bases between. The CDR3 totals 15 residues. CDR1 is SEHNR and CDR2 is FQNEAQ in the germline V gene (reference sequence). CDR3: CASSQPRGLNTEAFF. CDR3 bases: TGTGCCAGCAGCCAACCCCGGGGATTGAACACTGAAGCTTTCTTT.

This chain joins TRBV18 and TRBJ2-3; the D is unclear. V lost 6 bases to trimming and J lost 4 bases, with 11 bases between them. CDR3 size: 13 residues. Germline CDR1 KGHSH, CDR2 LQKENI. This CDR3 reads CASSPPVADTQYF. The CDR3, as DNA: TGTGCCAGCTCCCCCCCAGTGGCAGATACGCAGTATTTT. Full variable domain (missing parts from reference TRBV18 and TRBJ2-3): NAGVMQNPRHLVRRRGQEARLRCSPMKGHSHVYWYRQLPEEGLKFMVYLQKENIIDESGMPKERFSAEFPKEGPSILRIQQVVRGDSAAYFCASSPPVADTQYFGPGTRLTVL.

The chain joins TRBV27 to TRBJ1-4; D unclear. V dropped 3 bases and J dropped 11 bases, with 7 bases sitting between them. This CDR3 region has 11 residues. Germline CDR1 is MNHEY and CDR2 is SMNVEV (reference sequence). Here the CDR3 DNA reads TGTGCCAGCAGTTTTGGGAGGAAACTGTTTTTT. This sequence encodes CASSFGRKLFF. The entire variable domain, with the rest obtained from reference TRBV27 and TRBJ1-4, is as follows: EAQVTQNPRYLITVTGKKLTVTCSQNMNHEYMSWYRQDPGLGLRQIYYSMNVEVTDKGDVPEGYKVSRKEKRNFPLILESPSPNQTSLYFCASSFGRKLFFGSGTQLSVL.

The chain links TRBV12-3 or TRBV12-4 to TRBJ1-2; possible D gene TRBD1, 6 bases. CDR3 length: 13 residues. Trimming removed 6 bases from V and 7 bases from J, with 15 bases in between. CDR3 bases: TGTGCCAGCAGCCTGACAGGATATAGTGGCTACACCTTC. Translating gives CASSLTGYSGYTF.

This rearrangement joins TRBV18 to TRBJ2-3; D ambiguous. Germline CDR1 is KGHSH and CDR2 is LQKENI. This CDR3 contains 13 residues. Trimming shortened V by 3 bases and J by 1 base, and 5 bases separated the two germline ends. The CDR3 region is CASSPSGTDTQYF. The CDR3 DNA is TGTGCCAGCTCACCGAGCGGCACAGATACGCAGTATTTT.

This rearrangement joins TRBV2 to TRBJ1-5, with D uncertain. Deletions cut 6 bases from V and 11 bases from J, with 14 bases between. Per germline, CDR1 SNHLY and CDR2 FYNNEI. This CDR3 is 12 amino acids long. CDR3 DNA sequence: TGTGCCAGCAGCTGGACTCTGGGGACCCAGCATTTT. Its translation: CASSWTLGTQHF.

The chain uses TRBV7-2 and TRBJ2-1; 14 bases align to TRBD2. CDR3 length equals 15 residues. J lost 10 bases, V lost 5 bases, and 7 bases had no gene match. Germline V CDR1 and CDR2: SGHTA, FQGNSA. Written as DNA, the CDR3 is TGTGCCAGCAGCGCACCGGGACTAGCGGGAGTGGAGCAGTTCTTC. Translation: CASSAPGLAGVEQFF.

The chain joins TRBV24-1 to TRBJ1-2; TRBD1 is a possible D gene (5 bases). The length of the CDR3 is 16 residues. Germline V gives CDR1 KGHDR, CDR2 SFDVKD. Trimming removed 4 bases at V and 4 bases at J, with 18 bases between. In nucleotides, the CDR3 is TGTGCCACCAGTGACCCCACCGGGGGTCCGACCTATGGCTACACCTTC. Translation gives CATSDPTGGPTYGYTF.

The chain has TRBV6-6 and TRBJ1-1; D is unresolved. Per the germline V gene, CDR1 is MNHNY and CDR2 is SVGAGI (reference sequence). The CDR3 runs to 12 residues. Trimming pared 7 bases from V and 11 bases from J, leaving 17 bases between. CDR3 protein: CASTPSHAGAFF. DNA for the CDR3: TGTGCCAGCACCCCCTCGCACGCCGGGGCTTTCTTT.

The chain joins TRBV9 to TRBJ2-3; perhaps TRBD2 as D (6 bases). CDR3 length equals 13 residues. Trimming stripped 6 bases from V and 2 bases from J, with 10 bases between. Germline values: CDR1 SGDLS, CDR2 YYNGEE. CDR3 amino acids: CASTRGVTDTQYF. In DNA, the CDR3 is TGTGCCAGCACCCGCGGGGTCACAGATACGCAGTATTTT.